This T cell receptor beta chain comes out of a study of lymphopenia after photon versus proton radiotherapy. Findings and caveats of the study: Larger post-nadir TCR diversity loss correlated inversely with survival in deceased patients. Authors raise, but do not show, better survival with proton therapy.

The CDR3 has 15 residues. Trimming took 1 base from V and 8 from J, leaving 14 bases between them. Germline V gives CDR1 KGHSH, CDR2 LQKENI. For this clone: Antigen specificity is unknown.

Profiled with immunoSEQ multiplex PCR; TCRdb holds only in-frame clones, not every one. The table records 75,000 to 90,000 clones, around 80% of them present only once. Sample: peripheral blood, taken from a patient treated with proton-based radiotherapy. J is TRBJ1-4 and V is TRBV18; no clear D gene. The TCR was taken from a man aged 55-75 years with pancreatic cancer. Here the CDR3 DNA reads TGTGCCAGCTCACCACAACTGGCATTGCGGGAAAAACTGTTTTTT. Translated, it gives CASSPQLALREKLFF.